This TCR beta chain emerged from a study of identical twins. Study-wide results and limits: The presence of invariant MAIT and iNKT cells could partly confound analyses of zero-insertion sequences. Twin sharing of out-of-frame TCR alpha was underestimated by models in monozygotic pairs. Abundant cord blood beta clonotypes carried fewer insertions; memory repertoires showed none.

Per the germline V gene, CDR1 is MDHEN and CDR2 is SYDVKM. V lost 3 bases to trimming and J lost 0 bases; unmatched junction nucleotides: 1. The CDR3 totals 16 residues. In its sample, this clonotype was seen many times. The antigen remains undetermined. After template switching added a universal primer site, the resulting cDNA carried unique molecular identifiers. A single record per CDR3 protein comes from TCRdb applying MiXCR to the 5' RACE reads. The table includes about 690,000 distinct CDR3 sequences, 6.1% detected once. Material for sequencing was naive T cells sorted from blood. This receptor was identified in a young man in good health. This chain joins TRBV28 and TRBJ1-5, with 11 bases matching TRBD1. CDR3 amino acids: CASSFGTGGSNQPQHF. CDR3 coding DNA: TGTGCCAGCAGTTTCGGGACAGGGGGTAGCAATCAGCCCCAGCATTTT. Combining the CDR3 with reference TRBV28 and TRBJ1-5 gives the whole variable domain DVKVTQSSRYLVKRTGEKVFLECVQDMDHENMFWYRQDPGLGLRLIYFSYDVKMKEKGDIPEGYSVSREKKERFSLILESASTNQTSMYLCASSFGTGGSNQPQHFGDGTRLSIL.